This TCR beta chain was sequenced for a study of blood T cell repertoires in COVID-19. Study as a whole: T cells, B-cell-depleted T cells, or PBMCs supplied cDNA or gDNA.

Participants were aged about 18 to 89 years, lived in over 20 US areas, and enrolled virtually. Assignment of participants to cohorts was predicated upon participant-reported clinical history. The study counted Cohort 3 donors as recovered given two negative PCRs, clearance, or symptom resolution. J gave up 4 bases and V 2 bases, and 4 bases lay outside the gene matches. CDR1 and CDR2 (germline): SGHTA, FQGNSA. The CDR3 has 14 amino acids. Data came from immunoSEQ multiplex PCR; TCRdb stores just in-frame clones and leaves some out. The profile shows 250,000 to 350,000 clones, 88% of them singletons. Sequencing used PBMCs or T cells enriched from blood (not recorded which). The V and J genes are TRBV7-2 and TRBJ2-7; 8 bases fit TRBD2. This clonotype was obtained from a woman aged 25 to 39 who had recovered from COVID-19. Here the CDR3 reads CASSLMRGVYEQYF. In DNA, the CDR3 is TGTGCCAGCAGCTTAATGCGGGGGGTATACGAGCAGTACTTC.